This T cell receptor beta chain was sequenced in a study of CD8+ T cells in alopecia areata (dated by TCRdb to 2016 to 2018). Regarding the research as a whole: In both human patients and the C3H/HeJ mouse model, the study applied high-throughput TCRbeta sequencing to look at T cell clonal expansion in alopecia areata. Amplification of TCRbeta CDR3 regions was done by immunoSEQ multiplex PCR using 35 Vbeta forward primers and 13 Jbeta reverse primers. On the human side, TCRbeta sequencing was run on scalp tissue and on sorted CD4+ and CD8+ peripheral blood T cells from healthy controls and from alopecia areata patients with either patchy or totalis/universalis disease. Scalp clonality was compared among normal scalp (n=4), patchy alopecia areata scalp (n=8), and alopecia totalis/universalis scalp (n=8). RNA came from the PAXgene miRNA kit for fixed scalp, the miRNeasy kit for PBMCs, and the RNeasy kit for mouse skin. The paper's findings and limits, for the study overall: Unlike mouse skin, which is dominated by gammadelta T cells, normal human skin has resident alphabeta T cells that are also sequenced, and this complicates analysis of the scalp TCR repertoire. Compared with normal scalp, lesional scalp, particularly in alopecia totalis/universalis, had higher clonality and more expanded CD8+ clones, which suggests antigenic drive. Shared TCR sequences between patients were less evident than in mice, which may be partly attributable to HLA diversity in the patient population.

The library was generated by the immunoSEQ multiplex PCR assay. To provide template for TCR sequencing, every sample had RNA extracted and reverse transcribed into cDNA. SuperScript III was used to make first-strand cDNA, primed with a 2:1 mix of oligo-dT and random hexamers. A synthetic immune receptor repertoire was used to assess amplification bias, and residual bias was removed computationally. The paper's data handling went like this. Raw reads were preprocessed to remove errors, and CDR3 was defined by IMGT conventions from the conserved cysteine to phenylalanine. To get clonality, Shannon entropy was normalized by log2 of the number of productive unique TCRs and the result was subtracted from 1. Whether scalp clones were CD4 or CD8 was inferred by matching scalp TCRbeta sequences against CD4 and CD8 repertoires sorted from blood. TCRdb's version of the immuneACCESS table is confined to in-frame rearrangements and falls short of the full clone set. An unresolved V gene accounts for under half of the shortfall where checked; the remainder is of unknown origin. V and J calls and clone size are given by that table; D and trimming were obtained from the DNA. The sample table contains about 64,000 clones; only one count was recorded for roughly 47% of them. Jointly, the top ten make up about 53% of the sample.

Peripheral blood and lesional scalp punch biopsies were obtained from patients with alopecia areata. PBMCs were isolated by density centrifugation and stained for CD3, CD4 and CD8, and CD4+ and CD8+ T cells were sorted on a FACSAria. Untreated alopecia areata patients were recruited as part of a multicenter biomarker study. In a handful of patients from the biomarker study, blood CD8+ T cells were sorted further into NKG2D-low and NKG2D-high fractions. A note on this clone: This clone's antigen is unknown. Within one base of it there is no much larger clone, and no base qualities were kept.

CDR1 is given as MGHRA and CDR2 as YSYEKL, both from the germline V gene. Trimming at the junction amounts to 6 bases on V and 1 base on J, and the germline ends lie 9 bases apart. Its CDR3 holds 14 amino acids, cysteine through phenylalanine. Just CDR3 DNA is preserved here, 42 bases in frame from base 1. Source material: NKG2D-low CD8+ T cells sorted from blood. What this sample's cell subset or site label stands for: sorted CD8+ NKG2D-low blood T cells. The sequence joins TRBV4-1 to TRBJ2-2; the D region possibly corresponds to TRBD2 (5 bases align). This receptor was identified in a human donor with alopecia areata. The DNA reads TGCGCCAGCAGTCTAGCACAGAACACCGGGGAGCTGTTTTTT. Its product reads: CASSLAQNTGELFF.